The source of this TCR beta chain is a study of T-cell reconstitution after alpha-beta-depleted transplantation in children. Using unique molecular identifiers, the investigators prepared the TCRbeta library. Each CDR3 protein gets one entry after TCRdb re-called the PCR reads with MiXCR. Of about 340,000 distinct CDR3 sequences in the sample, 10% were seen once. This clonotype was observed a handful of times. The receptor comes from a human donor who donated a stem cell graft to a child with acute lymphoblastic leukemia. The sequences come from PBMCs from the stem cell graft donor, collected from the stem cell graft.

The chain's CDR3 is CASSPGHFGAFF. CDR3 nucleotides: TGTGCCAGCAGTCCAGGCCACTTCGGGGCTTTCTTT. The chain recombines TRBV12-3 or TRBV12-4 with TRBJ1-1; D uncertain. The CDR3 is made up of 12 amino acids. V dropped 5 bases and J dropped 11 bases, with 15 bases sitting between them.